This T cell receptor (beta chain) was profiled in a study of long-term antiretroviral therapy in people with HIV. The run of the v3.0 immunoSEQ assay was at survey level. Here immunoSEQ multiplex PCR was the method, and the copy in TCRdb shows in-frame clones only, minus some. The profile shows tens of thousands of clones, approximately 95% of them singletons. The germline V and J ends were trimmed by 6 bases and 8 bases, with 7 bases remaining between them. The germline gives CDR1 MNHEY, CDR2 SVGAGI. This CDR3 is 11 amino acids long. The genes are TRBV6-5 and TRBJ2-2; D is unresolved. The sample in question was unsorted PBMCs, obtained 5.3 years after starting antiretroviral therapy. The source is a man in his fifties with HIV. The DNA for the CDR3 is TGTGCCAGCAGCTCCTCTGGGGAGCTGTTTTTT. Residues: CASSSSGELFF.